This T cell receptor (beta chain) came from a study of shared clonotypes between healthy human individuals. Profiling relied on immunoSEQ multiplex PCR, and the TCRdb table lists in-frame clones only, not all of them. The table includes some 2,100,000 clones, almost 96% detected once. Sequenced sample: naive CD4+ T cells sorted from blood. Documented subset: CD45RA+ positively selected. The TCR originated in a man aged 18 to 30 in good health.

This chain's CDR3 is CASSRHVRMNTEAFF. In nucleotides, the CDR3 is TGTGCCAGCAGCCGCCATGTGCGTATGAACACTGAAGCTTTCTTT. V usage is TRBV14 and J usage is TRBJ1-1; D unclear. This CDR3 contains 15 residues. Germline V gene data show CDR1 as SGHDN and CDR2 as FVKESK. V was shortened by 4 bases and J by 0 bases, with 12 bases between the two germline ends. The variable domain in full, with the rest retrieved from reference TRBV14 and TRBJ1-1, is EAGVTQFPSHSVIEKGQTVTLRCDPISGHDNLYWYRRVMGKEIKFLLHFVKESKQDESGMPNNRFLAERTGGTYSTLKVQPAELEDSGVYFCASSRHVRMNTEAFFGQGTRLTVV.